Sequencing of this T cell receptor (beta chain) was carried out in a study of T-cell reconstitution after alpha-beta-depleted transplantation in children. As it was prepared, the TCRbeta library received unique molecular identifiers. TCRdb re-analysed the PCR reads in MiXCR, keeping a single row per CDR3 protein. In the table there are around 87,000 distinct CDR3 sequences, 7% to 10% of which are singletons. Germline V gene sequence: CDR1 KGHSH, CDR2 LQKENI. CDR3 size: 13 residues. V lost 2 bases to trimming and J lost 7 bases, with 9 bases between them. This clonotype was seen many times. V and J are TRBV18 and TRBJ2-1; no firm D call. The sample consisted of PBMCs from the stem cell graft donor, taken from the stem cell graft. This TCR was sampled from a human donor who donated a stem cell graft to a child with congenital amegakaryocytic thrombocytopenia. CDR3 coding DNA: TGTGCCAGCTCACCATCTCGGCAGAATGAGCAGTTCTTC. Its protein is CASSPSRQNEQFF. Full variable domain (outside the CDR3, taken from reference TRBV18 and TRBJ2-1): NAGVMQNPRHLVRRRGQEARLRCSPMKGHSHVYWYRQLPEEGLKFMVYLQKENIIDESGMPKERFSAEFPKEGPSILRIQQVVRGDSAAYFCASSPSRQNEQFFGPGTRLTVL.